The text below deals with one T cell receptor (beta chain). The antigen is undetermined. The repertoire was sequenced with immunoSEQ multiplex PCR; TCRdb's copy has only in-frame clones and lacks some. The profile shows about 510,000 clones, approximately 95% of them singletons. This entry is derived from a study of shared clonotypes between healthy human individuals. Study-level results: A reduction in generation probabilities was seen for non-shared clonotypes relative to those shared by all four donors.

The CDR3 totals 12 residues. The V gene lost 4 bases and the J gene lost 6 bases, with 10 bases spanning the gap. Germline CDR1 SGHRS, CDR2 YFSETQ. The sample comprised naive CD4+ T cells sorted from blood. Specified subset: CD45RA+ positively selected. This rearrangement joins TRBV5-1 to TRBJ1-1; D perhaps matches TRBD1 (5 bases). The TCR was taken from a woman in her twenties or thirties in good health. The CDR3 here is CASSIGQAEAFF. The CDR3 bases are TGCGCCAGCAGCATCGGACAAGCTGAAGCTTTCTTT.